Each of the 21 T cell receptor beta chains below was sequenced from the same sample in a study of blood T cell repertoires in COVID-19. TCRdb's table, derived via immunoSEQ multiplex PCR, lists solely in-frame clones and lacks some. The sample has 95,000 to 110,000 clones, 85% to 90% seen once. Specimen: peripheral blood. The receptors here all came from a human donor in a cohort sampled during active COVID-19.

Only a few counts were recorded for this clone. This chain joins TRBV3-1 (or the pseudogene TRBV3-2) and TRBJ1-1, with TRBD1 as a possible D gene (6 bases). This CDR3 contains 14 residues. The germline CDR1 and CDR2 sequences are LGHDT and YNNKEL (reference sequence). Trimming cost V 2 bases and J 8 bases, with 15 bases left between them. In DNA, the CDR3 is TGTGCCAGCAGCCAAACCCCGGACAGTCGCGAAGCTTTCTTT. The encoded protein is CASSQTPDSREAFF.

This clone was counted a few times. The V gene is TRBV2, the J gene TRBJ2-7, with D possibly TRBD2 on 6 matching bases. Germline V gene sequence: CDR1 SNHLY, CDR2 FYNNEI. This CDR3 has 15 residues. V lost 6 bases and J lost 2, with 17 bases in between. CDR3 DNA sequence: TGTGCCAGCAGGCCCCCTAGCGACCCGACCTACGAGCAGTACTTC. It is translated as CASRPPSDPTYEQYF.

This chain uses TRBV27 with TRBJ1-3; weak D call: TRBD1 (5 bases). The CDR3 is 14 amino acids. CDR1 is MNHEY and CDR2 is SMNVEV in the germline V gene (reference sequence). Trimming cost V 6 bases and J 0 bases, with 9 bases left between them. The CDR3 is CASRTGISGNTIYF. The CDR3 nucleotides read TGTGCCAGCAGAACAGGTATCTCTGGAAACACCATATATTTT.

The chain combines TRBV18 with TRBJ2-3; 7 bases align to TRBD2. The germline gives CDR1 KGHSH, CDR2 LQKENI. The trim removed 3 bases at V and 2 bases at J, leaving 2 bases unmatched. The CDR3 is 14 amino acids. The CDR3, as DNA: TGTGCCAGCTCACCCGGGACTAACACAGATACGCAGTATTTT. This translates into CASSPGTNTDTQYF.

The chain combines TRBV6-5 with TRBJ2-1, with 11 bases lining up with TRBD2. This CDR3 is 13 amino acids long. The germline CDR1 and CDR2 sequences are MNHEY and SVGAGI. J gave up 5 bases and V 10 bases, and 4 bases lay outside the gene matches. CDR3 DNA: TGTGCCACCATGACTAGCGGGGACAATGAGCAGTTCTTC. This sequence encodes CATMTSGDNEQFF.

V gene TRBV5-4 combines with J gene TRBJ2-1; 10 bases agree with TRBD2. The V segment lost 0 bases and the J segment 7 bases; nucleotides outside the gene matches: 10. Germline CDR1 reads SGHNT; CDR2 reads YYREEE (reference sequence). The CDR3 has 17 amino acids. The CDR3 sequence is CASSLAGASGGGNEQFF. The DNA of the CDR3 is TGTGCCAGCAGCTTGGCCGGGGCTAGCGGGGGTGGGAATGAGCAGTTCTTC.

The chain recombines TRBV4-2 with TRBJ2-3; 12 bases match TRBD2. The J segment lost 6 bases and the V segment lost 4 bases, leaving 5 bases of the junction unmatched. This CDR3 region has 15 residues. Germline V gives CDR1 LGHNA, CDR2 YNFKEQ. CDR3 bases: TGTGCCAGCAGCCCGACTAGCGGGGGCTCGGATACGCAGTATTTT. As protein: CASSPTSGGSDTQYF.

This chain joins TRBV28 and TRBJ1-6; D is unresolved. Germline V CDR1 and CDR2: MDHEN, SYDVKM. This CDR3 region has 16 residues. V was pared by 1 base and J by 0 bases, with 7 bases between. CDR3 in DNA: TGTGCCAGCAGTTTATTGGCCGACTCCTATAATTCACCCCTCCACTTT. Translating it yields CASSLLADSYNSPLHF. Supplemented by reference TRBV28 and TRBJ1-6, the full variable domain reads DVKVTQSSRYLVKRTGEKVFLECVQDMDHENMFWYRQDPGLGLRLIYFSYDVKMKEKGDIPEGYSVSREKKERFSLILESASTNQTSMYLCASSLLADSYNSPLHFGNGTRLTVT.

The V gene is TRBV11-3, the J gene TRBJ1-2; tentatively, D is TRBD1 (5 bases). Germline lookup yields CDR1 SGHNT and CDR2 YENEEA. The CDR3 sequence is 15 residues long. Trimming removed 5 bases from V and 4 bases from J, with 17 bases in between. The chain's CDR3 is CASSRDSVRGYGYTF. CDR3 bases: TGTGCCAGCAGCCGGGACTCAGTCCGGGGCTATGGCTACACCTTC.

This clone is classed as medium-sized. The chain couples TRBV30 to TRBJ1-5, with TRBD1 matching over 8 bases. The CDR3 runs 17 residues. Trimming at V came to 3 bases and at J to 5 bases, leaving 15 bases not matched to a gene. CDR1 and CDR2 from the germline V gene are GTSNPN and SVGIG (reference sequence). The CDR3 DNA is TGTGCCTGGAGCACCACCAAGGGACAGGAATGCGATCAGCCCCAGCATTTT. Its protein is CAWSTTKGQECDQPQHF.

The chain joins TRBV6-5 to TRBJ2-3, with 8 bases fitting TRBD2. The CDR3 has 14 residues. Germline lookup yields CDR1 MNHEY and CDR2 SVGAGI. With V trimmed by 7 bases and J by 6 bases, 9 bases remained unmatched. This CDR3 reads CASTPGGGWDTQYF. As DNA, the CDR3 is TGTGCCAGCACCCCGGGGGGGGGTTGGGATACGCAGTATTTT.

The chain combines TRBV12-3 or TRBV12-4 with TRBJ2-7; D remains ambiguous. There are 12 residues in the CDR3. V lost 2 bases and J lost 3, with 5 bases in between. CDR3 sequence reads: CASSLIVYEQYF. The CDR3 coding sequence is TGTGCCAGCAGTTTAATAGTCTACGAGCAGTACTTC.

The V gene is TRBV28, the J gene TRBJ1-6, with 8 bases lining up with TRBD1. The CDR3 is 14 residues long. The germline V gene encodes CDR1 MDHEN and CDR2 SYDVKM. V lost 7 bases to trimming and J lost 5 bases; unmatched junction nucleotides: 4. The CDR3 DNA reads TGTGCCAGCATTATGACAGGGGATAATTCACCCCTCCACTTT. Its protein is CASIMTGDNSPLHF.

The gene calls are TRBV27 and TRBJ1-2; TRBD1 agrees at 9 bases. Germline V CDR1 and CDR2: MNHEY, SMNVEV (reference sequence). The CDR3 consists of 13 residues. V gave up 3 bases and J gave up 6 bases; unmatched junction bases: 2. This CDR3 is CASSFGTGNGYTF. In nucleotides, the CDR3 is TGTGCCAGCAGTTTCGGGACAGGGAATGGCTACACCTTC.

The V gene is TRBV27, the J gene TRBJ1-1; 7 positions match TRBD1. Germline CDR1 and CDR2: MNHEY and SMNVEV (reference sequence). Losses at the gene ends were 5 bases for V and 5 bases for J; bases not matched to a gene: 11. The CDR3 consists of 15 residues. CDR3 in amino acids: CASSKESGGLTEAFF. Here the CDR3 DNA reads TGTGCCAGCAGTAAAGAATCAGGGGGTTTGACTGAAGCTTTCTTT.

V usage is TRBV7-9 and J usage is TRBJ2-3; TRBD2 aligns across 7 bases. CDR1 is SEHNR, CDR2 FQNEAQ, per germline (reference sequence). CDR3 length: 15 amino acids. V shed 8 bases, J shed 2 bases, and the junction held 10 bases outside the gene matches. Here the CDR3 DNA reads TGTGCCAGCCGCGCGGGAGCGGAGGACACAGATACGCAGTATTTT. It is translated as CASRAGAEDTDTQYF.

This sequence joins TRBV5-1 and TRBJ2-1; 7 bases agree with TRBD2. Germline trimming cut 4 bases from V and 7 bases from J; bases unmatched to any gene: 11. Germline-derived CDR1 and CDR2 are SGHRS and YFSETQ. The CDR3 is made up of 15 amino acids. CDR3 nucleotide sequence: TGCGCCAGCAGCCCGAGTGGGAGGGCCGGGAATGAGCAGTTCTTC. Its protein is CASSPSGRAGNEQFF.

About this clone: The conserved closing phenylalanine or tryptophan is absent in this CDR3, likely reflecting a read error. The DNA is omitted, as the CDR3 cannot be located on it reliably, and the CDR3 follows TCRdb's listing. This chain uses TRBV6-1 with TRBJ1-2. The CDR3 extends over 10 residues, inclusive of both ends. CDR1 is MNHNS and CDR2 is SASEGT in the germline V gene. CDR3 loop: CASSDGRVYL.

The chain is built from TRBV28 and TRBJ2-7; 9 bases are a match to TRBD2. The CDR3 is 16 residues long. CDR1 MDHEN and CDR2 SYDVKM come from the germline V gene. The V segment lost 11 bases and the J segment 6 bases; nucleotides outside the gene matches: 20. The CDR3 loop is CAGAGGRPPVLAEQYF. CDR3 bases: TGTGCCGGGGCGGGGGGGCGTCCCCCCGTATTGGCCGAGCAGTACTTC.

This clone was picked up a small number of times. The chain couples TRBV7-9 to TRBJ2-1; no clear D. Germline assignment: CDR1 SEHNR and CDR2 FQNEAQ (reference sequence). This CDR3 is 15 amino acids long. The germline V and J ends were trimmed by 3 bases and 9 bases, with 18 bases remaining between them. The CDR3 nucleotides are TGTGCCAGCAGCTTGAGGCGAGTCTCGTATAGTGAGCAGTTCTTC. Amino acids: CASSLRRVSYSEQFF.

J is TRBJ2-5 and V is TRBV4-1; tentatively, D is TRBD1 (5 bases). Germline CDR1 and CDR2: MGHRA and YSYEKL. V shed 4 bases and J shed 4 bases, with 16 bases lying between them. CDR3 length: 15 residues. DNA for the CDR3: TGCGCCAGCAGCCTAAATCGGCAGGGCGGAGAGACCCAGTACTTC. Translating it yields CASSLNRQGGETQYF.